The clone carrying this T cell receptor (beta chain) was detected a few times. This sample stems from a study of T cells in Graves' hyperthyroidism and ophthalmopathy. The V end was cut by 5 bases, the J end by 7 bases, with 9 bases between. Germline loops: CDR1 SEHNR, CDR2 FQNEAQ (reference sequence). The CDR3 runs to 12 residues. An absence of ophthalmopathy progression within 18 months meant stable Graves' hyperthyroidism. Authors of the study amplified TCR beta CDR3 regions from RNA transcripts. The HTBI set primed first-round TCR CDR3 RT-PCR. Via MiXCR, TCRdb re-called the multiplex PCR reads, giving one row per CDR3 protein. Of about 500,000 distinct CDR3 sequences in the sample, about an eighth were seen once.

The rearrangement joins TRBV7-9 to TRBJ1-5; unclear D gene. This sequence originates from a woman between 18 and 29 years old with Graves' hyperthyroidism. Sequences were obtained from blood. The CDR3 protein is CASSQPLQPQHF. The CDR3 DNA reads TGTGCCAGCAGCCAACCCTTGCAGCCCCAGCATTTT.